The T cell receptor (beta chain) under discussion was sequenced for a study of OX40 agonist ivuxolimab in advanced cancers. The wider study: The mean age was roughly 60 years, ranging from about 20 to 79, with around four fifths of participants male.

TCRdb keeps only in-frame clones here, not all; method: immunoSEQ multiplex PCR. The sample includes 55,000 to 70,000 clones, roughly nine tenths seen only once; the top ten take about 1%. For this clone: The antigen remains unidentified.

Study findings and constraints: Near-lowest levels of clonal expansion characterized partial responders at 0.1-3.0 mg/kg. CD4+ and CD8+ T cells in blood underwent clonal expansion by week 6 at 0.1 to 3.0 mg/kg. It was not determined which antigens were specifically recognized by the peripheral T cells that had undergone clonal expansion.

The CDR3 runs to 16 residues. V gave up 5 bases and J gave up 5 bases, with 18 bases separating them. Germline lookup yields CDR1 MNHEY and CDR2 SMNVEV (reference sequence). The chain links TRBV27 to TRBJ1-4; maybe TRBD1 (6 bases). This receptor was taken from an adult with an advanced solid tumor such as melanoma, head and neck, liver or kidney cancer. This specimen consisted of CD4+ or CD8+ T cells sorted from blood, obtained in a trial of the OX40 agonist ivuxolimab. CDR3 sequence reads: CASSPNAGQPNEKLFF. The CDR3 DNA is TGTGCCAGCAGTCCCAACGCTGGACAGCCGAATGAAAAACTGTTTTTT.